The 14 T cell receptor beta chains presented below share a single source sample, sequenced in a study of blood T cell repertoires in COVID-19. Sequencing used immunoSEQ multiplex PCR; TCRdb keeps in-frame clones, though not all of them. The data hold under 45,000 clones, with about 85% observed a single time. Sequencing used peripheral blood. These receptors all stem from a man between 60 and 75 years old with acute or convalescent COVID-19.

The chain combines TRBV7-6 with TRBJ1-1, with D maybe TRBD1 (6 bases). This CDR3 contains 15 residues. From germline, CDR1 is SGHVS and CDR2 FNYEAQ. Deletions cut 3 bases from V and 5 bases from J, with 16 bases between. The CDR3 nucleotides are TGTGCCAGCAGCTTGTCGCCCCGTAGGGGGACTGAAGCTTTCTTT. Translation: CASSLSPRRGTEAFF.

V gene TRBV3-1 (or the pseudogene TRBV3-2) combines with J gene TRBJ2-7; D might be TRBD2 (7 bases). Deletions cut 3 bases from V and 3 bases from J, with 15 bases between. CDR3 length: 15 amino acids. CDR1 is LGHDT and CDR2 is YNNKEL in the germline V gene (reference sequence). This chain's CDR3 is CASSQPRGADYEQYF. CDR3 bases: TGTGCCAGCAGCCAGCCTCGGGGGGCGGACTACGAGCAGTACTTC.

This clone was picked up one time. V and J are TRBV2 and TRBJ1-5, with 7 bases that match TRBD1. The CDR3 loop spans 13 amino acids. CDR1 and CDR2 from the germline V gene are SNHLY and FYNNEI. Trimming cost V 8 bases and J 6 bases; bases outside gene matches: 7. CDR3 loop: CASDRVDGQPQHF. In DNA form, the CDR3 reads TGTGCCAGCGACAGGGTAGATGGTCAGCCCCAGCATTTT.

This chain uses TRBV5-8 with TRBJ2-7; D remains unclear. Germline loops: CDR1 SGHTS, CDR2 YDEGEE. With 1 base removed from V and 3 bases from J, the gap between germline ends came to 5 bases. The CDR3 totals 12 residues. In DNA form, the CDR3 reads TGTGCCAGCAGCTTGACAGACTACGAGCAGTACTTC. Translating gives CASSLTDYEQYF.

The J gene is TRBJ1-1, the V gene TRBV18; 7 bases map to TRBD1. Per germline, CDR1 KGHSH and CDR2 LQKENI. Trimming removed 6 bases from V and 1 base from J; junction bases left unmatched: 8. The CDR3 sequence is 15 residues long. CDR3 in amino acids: CASSVEQGKNTEAFF. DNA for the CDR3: TGTGCCAGCTCCGTGGAACAGGGGAAGAACACTGAAGCTTTCTTT.

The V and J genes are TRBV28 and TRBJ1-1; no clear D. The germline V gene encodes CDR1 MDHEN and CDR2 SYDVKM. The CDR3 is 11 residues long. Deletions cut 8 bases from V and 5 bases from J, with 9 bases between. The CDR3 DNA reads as TGTGCCAGCCTCTCGGGGACTGAAGCTTTCTTT. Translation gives CASLSGTEAFF.

The CDR3 DNA is TGCGCCAGCAGCCAAGACACAGGACAAGAGACCCAGTACTTC. It encodes CASSQDTGQETQYF. This chain joins TRBV4-3 and TRBJ2-5; D may be TRBD1 (5 bases). Germline CDR1 reads LGHNA; CDR2 reads YSLEER. The CDR3 is 14 amino acids. V dropped 0 bases and J dropped 2 bases, with 7 bases sitting between them.

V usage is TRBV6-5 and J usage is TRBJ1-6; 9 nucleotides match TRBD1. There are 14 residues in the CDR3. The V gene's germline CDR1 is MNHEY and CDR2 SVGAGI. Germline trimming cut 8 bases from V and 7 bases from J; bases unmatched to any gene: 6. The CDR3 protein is CASGDRGINSPLHF. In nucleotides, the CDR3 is TGTGCCAGCGGCGACAGGGGGATCAATTCACCCCTCCACTTT.

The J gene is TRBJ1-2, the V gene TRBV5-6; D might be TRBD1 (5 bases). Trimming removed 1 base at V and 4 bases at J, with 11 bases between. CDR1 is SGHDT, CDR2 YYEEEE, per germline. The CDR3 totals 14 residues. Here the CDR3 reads CASSLRSGPYGYTF. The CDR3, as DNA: TGTGCCAGCAGCTTGCGCTCAGGGCCCTATGGCTACACCTTC.

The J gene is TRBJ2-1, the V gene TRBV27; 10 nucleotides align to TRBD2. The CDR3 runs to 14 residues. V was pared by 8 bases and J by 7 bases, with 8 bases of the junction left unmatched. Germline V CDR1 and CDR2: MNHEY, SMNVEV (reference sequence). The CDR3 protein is CASPPGLASNEQFF. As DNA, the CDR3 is TGTGCCAGCCCCCCGGGACTAGCGTCGAATGAGCAGTTCTTC.

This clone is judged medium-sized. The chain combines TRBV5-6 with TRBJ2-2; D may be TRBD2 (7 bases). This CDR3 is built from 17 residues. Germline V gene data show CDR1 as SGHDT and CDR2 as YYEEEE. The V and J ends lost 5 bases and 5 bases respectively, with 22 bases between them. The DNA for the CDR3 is TGTGCCAGCAGGTCCGCCCTATGGGGGCGGGGGACCGGGGAGCTGTTTTTT. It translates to CASRSALWGRGTGELFF. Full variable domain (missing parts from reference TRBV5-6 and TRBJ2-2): DAGVTQSPTHLIKTRGQQVTLRCSPKSGHDTVSWYQQALGQGPQFIFQYYEEEERQRGNFPDRFSGHQFPNYSSELNVNALLLGDSALYLCASRSALWGRGTGELFFGEGSRLTVL.

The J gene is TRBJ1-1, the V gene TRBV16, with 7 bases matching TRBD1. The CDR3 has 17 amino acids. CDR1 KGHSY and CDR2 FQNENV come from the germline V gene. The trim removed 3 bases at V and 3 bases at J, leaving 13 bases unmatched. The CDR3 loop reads CASSHYFSGTEDTEAFF. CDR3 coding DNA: TGTGCCAGCAGCCATTACTTCTCCGGGACAGAGGACACTGAAGCTTTCTTT. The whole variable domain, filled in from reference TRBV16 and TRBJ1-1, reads GEEVAQTPKHLVRGEGQKAKLYCAPIKGHSYVFWYQQVLKNEFKFLISFQNENVFDETGMPKERFSAKCLPNSPCSLEIQATKLEDSAVYFCASSHYFSGTEDTEAFFGQGTRLTVV.

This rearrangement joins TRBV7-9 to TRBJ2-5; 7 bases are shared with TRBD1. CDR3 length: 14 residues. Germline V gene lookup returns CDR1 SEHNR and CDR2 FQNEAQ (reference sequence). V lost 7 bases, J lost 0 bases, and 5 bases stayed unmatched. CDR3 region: CASTTTGYQETQYF. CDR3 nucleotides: TGTGCCAGCACCACGACAGGGTACCAAGAGACCCAGTACTTC.

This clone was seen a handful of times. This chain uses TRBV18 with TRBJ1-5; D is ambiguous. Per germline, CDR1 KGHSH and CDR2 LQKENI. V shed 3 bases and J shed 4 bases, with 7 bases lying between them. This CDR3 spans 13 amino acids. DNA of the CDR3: TGTGCCAGCTCACCGGTCGGGAATCAGCCCCAGCATTTT. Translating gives CASSPVGNQPQHF.